This T cell receptor beta chain was sequenced during a study of T cell changes during pregnancy in multiple sclerosis. The count of this clone is one. This CDR3 has 14 amino acids. Unmatched junction bases numbered 6, after V lost 3 bases and J lost 9 bases. Germline V gene data show CDR1 as SNHLY and CDR2 as FYNNEI. Produced via immunoSEQ multiplex PCR; TCRdb's table is partial and in-frame only. The sample lists tens of thousands of clones, roughly 90% occurring once. The receptor was isolated from a female donor in good health, enrolled as a control in a pregnancy study. The chain has TRBV2 and TRBJ2-1, with 9 bases lining up with TRBD2. This material consisted of peripheral blood, taken in the first trimester of pregnancy. CDR3 sequence reads: CASSELAGEVEQFF. In nucleotides, the CDR3 is TGTGCCAGCAGTGAGTTAGCGGGAGAGGTTGAGCAGTTCTTC. The variable domain in full, with the rest retrieved from reference TRBV2 and TRBJ2-1, is EPEVTQTPSHQVTQMGQEVILRCVPISNHLYFYWYRQILGQKVEFLVSFYNNEISEKSEIFDDQFSVERPDGSNFTLKIRSTKLEDSAMYFCASSELAGEVEQFFGPGTRLTVL.